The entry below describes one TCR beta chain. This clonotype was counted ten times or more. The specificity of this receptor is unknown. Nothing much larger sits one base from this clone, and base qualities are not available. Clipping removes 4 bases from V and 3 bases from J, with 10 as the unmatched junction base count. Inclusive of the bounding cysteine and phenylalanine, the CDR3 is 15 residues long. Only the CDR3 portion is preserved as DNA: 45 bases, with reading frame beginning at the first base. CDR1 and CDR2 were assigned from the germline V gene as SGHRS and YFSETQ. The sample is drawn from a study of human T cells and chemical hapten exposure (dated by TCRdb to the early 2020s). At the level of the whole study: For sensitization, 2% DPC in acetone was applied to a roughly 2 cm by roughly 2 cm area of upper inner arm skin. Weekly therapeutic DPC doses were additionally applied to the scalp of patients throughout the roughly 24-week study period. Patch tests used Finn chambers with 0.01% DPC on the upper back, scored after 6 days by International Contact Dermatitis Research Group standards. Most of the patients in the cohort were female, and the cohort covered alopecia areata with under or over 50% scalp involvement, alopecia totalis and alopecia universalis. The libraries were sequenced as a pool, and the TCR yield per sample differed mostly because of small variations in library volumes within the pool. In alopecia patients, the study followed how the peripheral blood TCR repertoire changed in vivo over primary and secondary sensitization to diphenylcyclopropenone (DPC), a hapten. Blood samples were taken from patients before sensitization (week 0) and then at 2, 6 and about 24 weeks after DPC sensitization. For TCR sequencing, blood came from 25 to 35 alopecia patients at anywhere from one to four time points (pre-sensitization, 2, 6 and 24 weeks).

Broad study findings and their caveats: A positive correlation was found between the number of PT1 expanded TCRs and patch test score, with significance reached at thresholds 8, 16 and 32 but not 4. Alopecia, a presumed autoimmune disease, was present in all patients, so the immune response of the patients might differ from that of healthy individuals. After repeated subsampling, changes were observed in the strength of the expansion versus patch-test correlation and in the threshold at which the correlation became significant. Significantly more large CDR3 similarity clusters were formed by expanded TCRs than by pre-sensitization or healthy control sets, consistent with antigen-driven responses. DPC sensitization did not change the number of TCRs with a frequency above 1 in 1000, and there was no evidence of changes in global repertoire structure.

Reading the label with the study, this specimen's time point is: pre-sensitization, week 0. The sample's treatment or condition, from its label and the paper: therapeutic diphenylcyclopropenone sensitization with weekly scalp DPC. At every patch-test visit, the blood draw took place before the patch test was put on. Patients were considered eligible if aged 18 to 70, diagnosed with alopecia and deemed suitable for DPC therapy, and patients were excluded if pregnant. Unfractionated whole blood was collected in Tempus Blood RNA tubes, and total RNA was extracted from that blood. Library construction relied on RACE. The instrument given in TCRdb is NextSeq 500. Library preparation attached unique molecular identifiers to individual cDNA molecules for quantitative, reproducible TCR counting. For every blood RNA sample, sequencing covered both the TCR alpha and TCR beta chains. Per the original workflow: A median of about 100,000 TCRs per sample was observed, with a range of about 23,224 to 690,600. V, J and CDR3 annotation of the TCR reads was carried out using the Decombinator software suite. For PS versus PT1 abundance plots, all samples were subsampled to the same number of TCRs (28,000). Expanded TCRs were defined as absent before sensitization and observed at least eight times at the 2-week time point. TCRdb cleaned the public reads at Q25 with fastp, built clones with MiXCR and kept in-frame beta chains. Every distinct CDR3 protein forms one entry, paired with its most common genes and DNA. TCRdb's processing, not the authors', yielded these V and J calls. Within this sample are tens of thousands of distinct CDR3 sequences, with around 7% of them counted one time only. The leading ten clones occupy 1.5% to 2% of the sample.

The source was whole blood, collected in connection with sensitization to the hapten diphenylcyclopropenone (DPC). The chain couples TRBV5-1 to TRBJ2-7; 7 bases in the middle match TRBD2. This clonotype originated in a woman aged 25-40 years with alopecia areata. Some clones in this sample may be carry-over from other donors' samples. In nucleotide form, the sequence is TGCGCCAGCAGCCCGGAGCGGGGTCGCAACTACGAGCAGTACTTC. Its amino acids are CASSPERGRNYEQYF.